This TCR beta chain was identified in a study of blood T cell repertoires in COVID-19 (TCRdb year 2020). A note on the overall study: The collaborator samples originated in the United States, Italy and Spain and spanned the acute and convalescent phases of COVID-19. The material from the prospective study consisted of cDNA or gDNA derived from T cells, B-cell-depleted T cells, or PBMCs. Subjects who had been exposed to COVID-19, were actively infected with it, or had recovered from it provided the deeply sampled blood TCRbeta repertoires that made up the dataset. A freely available public database, intended as a resource for researchers studying the immune response to SARS-CoV-2, is where the repertoires were released. The samples were drawn from the first 160 participants of the ongoing ImmuneRACE study and from 1,254 subjects provided by 6 global collaborators. Nearly every sample came with metadata listing a de-identified subject ID, COVID-19 status, age in years and sex. Where HLA class I and class II types were available, the types were taken from metadata supplied by the sample provider, not from assay-based typing. The research as a whole found: The amount of clinical and demographic metadata varied by source and participant and was provided uncurated.

About this clone itself: Its antigen has not been determined. The record has no base qualities; no much larger clone is one base away.

TCRbeta CDR3 regions were amplified from genomic DNA using the immunoSEQ Assay, a bias-controlled multiplex PCR. The source study handled its data this way. Within the assay, amplification of reference gene primers was used to estimate how many nucleated cells each sample contained. To quantify the absolute abundance of each unique TCRbeta CDR3 rearrangement, sequence reads were collapsed and filtered. For each sample, productive Simpson clonality was calculated as the square root of Simpson's diversity index over productive rearrangements. In its TCRdb copy, this immuneACCESS table keeps in-frame sequences only and misses some clones. Where compared with another copy, unresolved V genes explain less than half of these, and the others have no known cause. V and J calls and clone size are copied from that table; D and trimming were computed from the DNA. In all, the sample holds some 80,000 clones, and around 80% of those were seen once. The ten largest clones capture 9.5% to 15% of the sample.

The CDR3 covers 17 residues, taking in both the cysteine and the phenylalanine. This entry keeps only the CDR3 DNA: 51 bases, framed from base 1. V lost 1 base and J lost 0 bases; the stretch between them is 13 bases long. CDR1 and CDR2 are drawn from the germline V gene: SGHTA, FQGNSA. Collaborating institutions collected whole blood in K2EDTA tubes following their own protocols. For TCRbeta analysis, collaborator samples were shipped as frozen whole blood, as isolated PBMCs, or as DNA extracted from either sample type. The specimen sequenced was peripheral blood. The source is an elderly man with acute or convalescent COVID-19. This chain is built from TRBV7-2 and TRBJ1-5; TRBD1 is a possible D gene, resting on 5 matching bases. The DNA is as follows: TGTGCCAGCAGCTTAGTTGCTGGGGCTTCTAGCAATCAGCCCCAGCATTTT. It encodes CASSLVAGASSNQPQHF.